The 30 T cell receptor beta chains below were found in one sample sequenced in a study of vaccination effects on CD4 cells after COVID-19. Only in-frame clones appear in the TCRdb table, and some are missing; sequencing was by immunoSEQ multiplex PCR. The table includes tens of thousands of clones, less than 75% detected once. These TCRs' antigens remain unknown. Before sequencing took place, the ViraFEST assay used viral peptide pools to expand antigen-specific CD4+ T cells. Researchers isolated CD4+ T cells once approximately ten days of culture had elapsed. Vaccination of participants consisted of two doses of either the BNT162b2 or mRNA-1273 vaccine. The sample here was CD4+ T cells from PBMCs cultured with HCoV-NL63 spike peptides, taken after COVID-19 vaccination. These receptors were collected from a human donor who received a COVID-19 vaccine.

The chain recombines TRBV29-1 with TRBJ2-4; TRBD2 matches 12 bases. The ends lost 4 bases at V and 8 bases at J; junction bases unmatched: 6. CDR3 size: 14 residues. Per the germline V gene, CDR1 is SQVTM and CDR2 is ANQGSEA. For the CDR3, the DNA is TGCAGCGTTGCAACTAGACTAGCGGGAGACATTCAGTACTTC. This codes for CSVATRLAGDIQYF.

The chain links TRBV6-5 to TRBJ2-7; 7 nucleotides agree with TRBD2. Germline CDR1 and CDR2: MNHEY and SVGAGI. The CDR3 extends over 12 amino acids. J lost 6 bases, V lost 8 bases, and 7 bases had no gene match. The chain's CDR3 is CASHASGSEQYF. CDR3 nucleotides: TGTGCCAGCCACGCTAGCGGTAGCGAGCAGTACTTC.

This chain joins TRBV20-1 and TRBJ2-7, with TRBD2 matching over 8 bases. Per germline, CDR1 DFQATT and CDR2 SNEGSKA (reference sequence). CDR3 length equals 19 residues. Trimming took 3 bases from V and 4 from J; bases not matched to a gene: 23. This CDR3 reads CSASLPLRAGAPGSYEQYF. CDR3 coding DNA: TGCAGTGCTAGTTTACCCCTCCGAGCGGGAGCACCCGGATCTTACGAGCAGTACTTC.

The CDR3 DNA follows: TGCGCCAGCCGCGGGCAAGACAATGAAAAACTGTTTTTT. Amino acid sequence: CASRGQDNEKLFF. The V and J genes are TRBV5-1 and TRBJ1-4; no definite D call. In germline, CDR1 is SGHRS, CDR2 YFSETQ. The length of the CDR3 is 13 residues. V was cut by 7 bases and J by 5 bases, with 12 bases left in between.

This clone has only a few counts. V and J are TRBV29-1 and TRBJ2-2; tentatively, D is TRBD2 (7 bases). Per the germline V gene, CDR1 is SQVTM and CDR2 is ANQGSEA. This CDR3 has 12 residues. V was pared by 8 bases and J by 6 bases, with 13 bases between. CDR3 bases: TGCAGCCCCGAGGGGGGGTCCGGGGAGCTGTTTTTT. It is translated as CSPEGGSGELFF.

In DNA form, the CDR3 reads TGTGCCAGCAGCTTAGGACAGGGGGGCCCAACTGAAGCTTTCTTT. It yields the protein CASSLGQGGPTEAFF. The gene calls are TRBV11-2 and TRBJ1-1; 9 nucleotides match TRBD1. This CDR3 comprises 15 residues. Germline-derived CDR1 and CDR2 are SGHAT and FQNNGV. V dropped 1 base and J dropped 5; count of bases not matched to a gene: 5. The whole variable domain, remainder taken from reference TRBV11-2 and TRBJ1-1, is EAGVAQSPRYKIIEKRQSVAFWCNPISGHATLYWYQQILGQGPKLLIQFQNNGVVDDSQLPKDRFSAERLKGVDSTLKIQPAKLEDSAVYLCASSLGQGGPTEAFFGQGTRLTVV.

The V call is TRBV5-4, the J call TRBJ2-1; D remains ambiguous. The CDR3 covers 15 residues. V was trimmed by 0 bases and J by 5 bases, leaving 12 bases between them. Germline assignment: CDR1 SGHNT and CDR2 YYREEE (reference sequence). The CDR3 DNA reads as TGTGCCAGCAGCTTGGGGTATGGGCTGAACAATGAGCAGTTCTTC. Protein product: CASSLGYGLNNEQFF.

The chain's CDR3 is CASSSGTSRTGELFF. CDR3 sequence (DNA): TGCGCCAGCAGCTCAGGGACTAGCAGGACCGGGGAGCTGTTTTTT. The chain couples TRBV5-1 to TRBJ2-2; 9 bases map to TRBD2. Germline values: CDR1 SGHRS, CDR2 YFSETQ. The V gene end was trimmed by 3 bases and the J gene end by 5 bases; junction bases not matched to a gene: 5. The CDR3 loop spans 15 amino acids.

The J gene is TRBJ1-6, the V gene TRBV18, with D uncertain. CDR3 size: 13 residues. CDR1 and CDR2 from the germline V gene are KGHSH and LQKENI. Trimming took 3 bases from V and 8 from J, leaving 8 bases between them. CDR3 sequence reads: CASSPSQDSPLHF. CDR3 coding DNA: TGTGCCAGCTCACCCTCTCAGGATTCACCCCTCCACTTT.

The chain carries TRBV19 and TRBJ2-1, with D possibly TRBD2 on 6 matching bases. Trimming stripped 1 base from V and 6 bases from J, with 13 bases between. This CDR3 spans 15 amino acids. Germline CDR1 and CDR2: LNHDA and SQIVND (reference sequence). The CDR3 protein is CASSIAGVKGNEQFF. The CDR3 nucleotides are TGTGCCAGTAGTATAGCGGGAGTTAAGGGCAATGAGCAGTTCTTC.

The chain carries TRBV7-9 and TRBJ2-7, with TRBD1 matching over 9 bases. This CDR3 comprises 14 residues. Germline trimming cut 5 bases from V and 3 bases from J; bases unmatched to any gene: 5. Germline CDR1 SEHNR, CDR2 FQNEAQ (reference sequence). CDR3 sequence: CASSVTGGIYEQYF. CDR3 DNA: TGTGCCAGCAGCGTAACAGGGGGCATCTACGAGCAGTACTTC.

Here the CDR3 DNA reads TGTGCCAGCAGCCGGGGGACAGGGTTGCCGGTACCCCTCCACTTT. This encodes CASSRGTGLPVPLHF. J is TRBJ1-6 and V is TRBV7-8; 9 bases agree with TRBD1. The CDR3 runs 15 residues. CDR1 and CDR2 (germline): SGHVS, FQNEAQ. J lost 12 bases, V lost 5 bases, and 11 bases had no gene match.

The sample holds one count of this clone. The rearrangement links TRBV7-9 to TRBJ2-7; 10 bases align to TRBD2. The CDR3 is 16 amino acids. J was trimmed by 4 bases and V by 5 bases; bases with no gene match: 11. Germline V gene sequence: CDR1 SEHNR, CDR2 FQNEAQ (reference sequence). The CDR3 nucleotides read TGTGCCAGCAGCCGACTAGCGGGCCAAACCGCTTACGAGCAGTACTTC. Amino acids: CASSRLAGQTAYEQYF.

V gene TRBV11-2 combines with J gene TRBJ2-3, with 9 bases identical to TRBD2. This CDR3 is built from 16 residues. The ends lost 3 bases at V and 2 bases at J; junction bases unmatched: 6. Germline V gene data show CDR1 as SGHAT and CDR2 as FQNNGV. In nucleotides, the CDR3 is TGTGCCAGCAGCTTCCTAGCGGGAACGCACACAGATACGCAGTATTTT. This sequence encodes CASSFLAGTHTDTQYF.

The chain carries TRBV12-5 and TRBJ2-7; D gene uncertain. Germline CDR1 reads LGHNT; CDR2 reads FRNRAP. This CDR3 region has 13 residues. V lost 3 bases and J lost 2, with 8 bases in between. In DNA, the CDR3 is TGTGCTAGTGGTTTCGAGATAACCTACGAGCAGTACTTC. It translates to CASGFEITYEQYF.

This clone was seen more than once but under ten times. Here the CDR3 DNA reads TGTGCCAGTAGTATAGGAGGCAGCCAAGAGACCCAGTACTTC. This sequence encodes CASSIGGSQETQYF. The chain has TRBV19 and TRBJ2-5, with D unresolved. V gave up 1 base and J gave up 1 base, with 7 bases separating them. The V gene's germline CDR1 is LNHDA and CDR2 SQIVND (reference sequence). The CDR3 is 14 residues long.

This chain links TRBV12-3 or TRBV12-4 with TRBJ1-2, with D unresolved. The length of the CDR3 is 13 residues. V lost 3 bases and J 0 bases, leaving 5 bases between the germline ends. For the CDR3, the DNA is TGTGCCAGCAGTTTGGGGACTAACTATGGCTACACCTTC. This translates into CASSLGTNYGYTF.

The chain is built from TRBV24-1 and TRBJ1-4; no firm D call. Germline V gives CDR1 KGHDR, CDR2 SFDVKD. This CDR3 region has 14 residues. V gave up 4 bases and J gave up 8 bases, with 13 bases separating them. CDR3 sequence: CATSDPRGGEKLFF. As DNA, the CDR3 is TGTGCCACCAGTGACCCGCGGGGAGGGGAAAAACTGTTTTTT.

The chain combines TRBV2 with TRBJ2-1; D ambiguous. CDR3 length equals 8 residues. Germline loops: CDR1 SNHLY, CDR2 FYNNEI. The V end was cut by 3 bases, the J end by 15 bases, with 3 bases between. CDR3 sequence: CASSDRFF. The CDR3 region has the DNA TGTGCCAGCAGTGACCGGTTCTTC.

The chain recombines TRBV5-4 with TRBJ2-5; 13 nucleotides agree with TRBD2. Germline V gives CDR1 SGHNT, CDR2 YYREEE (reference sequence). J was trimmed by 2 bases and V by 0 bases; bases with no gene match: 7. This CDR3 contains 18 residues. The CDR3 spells CASSLDKTSGGTQETQYF. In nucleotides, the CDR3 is TGTGCCAGCAGCTTGGATAAGACTAGCGGGGGGACACAAGAGACCCAGTACTTC.

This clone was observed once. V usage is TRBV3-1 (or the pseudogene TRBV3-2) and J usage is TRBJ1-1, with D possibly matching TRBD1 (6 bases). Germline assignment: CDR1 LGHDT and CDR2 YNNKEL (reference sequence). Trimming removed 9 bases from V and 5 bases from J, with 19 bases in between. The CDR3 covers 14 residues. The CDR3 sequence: CASRPQGGKTEAFF. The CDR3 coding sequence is TGTGCCAGTCGCCCACAGGGAGGAAAAACTGAAGCTTTCTTT.

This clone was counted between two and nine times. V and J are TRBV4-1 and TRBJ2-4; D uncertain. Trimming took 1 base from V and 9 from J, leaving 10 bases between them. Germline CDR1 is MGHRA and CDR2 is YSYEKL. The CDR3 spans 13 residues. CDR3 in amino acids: CASSQVEGPIQYF. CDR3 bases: TGCGCCAGCAGCCAAGTCGAAGGTCCCATTCAGTACTTC.

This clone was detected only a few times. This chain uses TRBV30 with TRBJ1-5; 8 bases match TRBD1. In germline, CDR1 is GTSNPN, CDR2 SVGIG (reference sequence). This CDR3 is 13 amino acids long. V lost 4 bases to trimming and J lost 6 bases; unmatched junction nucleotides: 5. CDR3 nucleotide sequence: TGTGCCTGGACCCCAGGGGGCGGTCAGCCCCAGCATTTT. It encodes CAWTPGGGQPQHF.

The CDR3 coding sequence is TGTGCCAGCGCGGGACAGGGGACGTTTCCGCAGTATTTT. Translating gives CASAGQGTFPQYF. The chain is built from TRBV6-5 and TRBJ2-3; 10 nucleotides match TRBD1. Losses at the gene ends were 8 bases for V and 10 bases for J; bases not matched to a gene: 9. From germline, CDR1 is MNHEY and CDR2 SVGAGI. The CDR3 contains 13 residues.

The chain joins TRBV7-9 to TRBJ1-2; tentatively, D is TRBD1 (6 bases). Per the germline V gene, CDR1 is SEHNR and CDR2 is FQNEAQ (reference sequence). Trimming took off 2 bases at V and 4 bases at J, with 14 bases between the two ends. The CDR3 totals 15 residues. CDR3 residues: CASSLSRTELYGYTF. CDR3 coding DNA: TGTGCCAGCAGCTTATCGAGGACAGAGCTCTATGGCTACACCTTC.

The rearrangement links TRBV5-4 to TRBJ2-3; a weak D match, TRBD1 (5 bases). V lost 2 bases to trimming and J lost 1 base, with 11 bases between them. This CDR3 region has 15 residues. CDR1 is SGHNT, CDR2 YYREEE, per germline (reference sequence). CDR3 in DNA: TGTGCCAGCAGCTTAAGTAACAGGCGCACAGATACGCAGTATTTT. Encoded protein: CASSLSNRRTDTQYF.

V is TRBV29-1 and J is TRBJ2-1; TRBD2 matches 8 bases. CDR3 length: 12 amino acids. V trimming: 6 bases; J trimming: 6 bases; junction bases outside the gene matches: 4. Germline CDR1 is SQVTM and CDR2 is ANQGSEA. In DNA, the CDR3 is TGCAGCGTGGGCGGGGGGCCCAATGAGCAGTTCTTC. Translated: CSVGGGPNEQFF.

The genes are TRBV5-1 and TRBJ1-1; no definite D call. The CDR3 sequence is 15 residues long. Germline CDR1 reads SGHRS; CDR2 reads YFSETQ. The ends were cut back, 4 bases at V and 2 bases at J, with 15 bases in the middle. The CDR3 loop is CASSQRTDGNTEAFF. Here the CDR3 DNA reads TGCGCCAGCAGCCAAAGGACCGATGGAAACACTGAAGCTTTCTTT.

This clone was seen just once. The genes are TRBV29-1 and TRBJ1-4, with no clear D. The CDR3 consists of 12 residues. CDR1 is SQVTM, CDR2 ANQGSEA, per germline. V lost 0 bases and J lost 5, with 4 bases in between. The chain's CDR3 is CSVEDGNEKLFF. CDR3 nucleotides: TGCAGCGTTGAAGATGGGAATGAAAAACTGTTTTTT.

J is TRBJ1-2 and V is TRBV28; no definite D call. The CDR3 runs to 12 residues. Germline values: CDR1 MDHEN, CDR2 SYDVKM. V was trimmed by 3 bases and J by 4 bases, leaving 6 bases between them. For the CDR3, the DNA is TGTGCCAGCAGTTTTGGAGTCTATGGCTACACCTTC. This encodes CASSFGVYGYTF.